This TCR beta chain is drawn from a study of HIV-infected patients and healthy controls. This clonotype showed up many times. A single record per CDR3 protein comes from TCRdb applying MiXCR to the 5' RACE reads. The sample includes around 18,000 distinct CDR3 sequences, less than 20% of them seen just once. This receptor was obtained from a human donor in good health. The source material was CD8+ T cells from blood.

The DNA for the CDR3 is TGTGCCAGCAGTGGTCGGTTGGGGGGTTTGGGCAATCAGCCCCAGCATTTT. Amino acids: CASSGRLGGLGNQPQHF. The chain uses TRBV6-1 and TRBJ1-5; maybe TRBD1 (5 bases). V was pared by 4 bases and J by 2 bases, with 18 bases between. CDR3 length: 17 amino acids. The germline CDR1 and CDR2 sequences are MNHNS and SASEGT.